This T cell receptor (beta chain) comes out of a study of graft-versus-host responses after intestinal transplantation. Study information: Recipients uniformly received anti-thymocyte globulin induction, followed by tacrolimus and steroids for two to four years.

Sequencing was performed with immunoSEQ multiplex PCR; in TCRdb, only in-frame clones are kept and a portion is missing. The sample has fewer than 15,000 clones, 80% to 90% seen once. Overall study results and limits: When patients had graft-donor T cell macrochimerism, their allografts held high graft-versus-host to host-versus-graft clonal ratios. There were GvH clones found in recipient marrow, and some of them appeared first in ileum or blood. An association linked early post-transplant HvG declines with peak circulating GvH clone levels.

V lost 4 bases and J lost 3, with 11 bases in between. Germline CDR1 and CDR2: SGHNT and YYREEE (reference sequence). The CDR3 has 15 amino acids. As regards this clone: The antigen remains unidentified.

The V and J genes are TRBV5-4 and TRBJ2-6; D gene ambiguous. This clonotype originated in a human patient who received an intestinal transplant, so some T cells may come from the graft donor. The material was PBMCs, obtained after intestinal transplantation. CDR3 region: CASSPDLFGANVLTF. The CDR3, as DNA: TGTGCCAGCAGCCCGGACCTTTTTGGGGCCAACGTCCTGACTTTC. Together with reference TRBV5-4 and TRBJ2-6, the CDR3 gives the full variable domain: ETGVTQSPTHLIKTRGQQVTLRCSSQSGHNTVSWYQQALGQGPQFIFQYYREEENGRGNFPPRFSGLQFPNYSSELNVNALELDDSALYLCASSPDLFGANVLTFGAGSRLTVL.